What follows are 3 T cell receptor beta chains derived from one specimen sequenced in a study of T cells after yellow fever vaccination. Each CDR3 protein gets one entry after TCRdb re-called the 5' RACE reads with MiXCR. This table has about 360,000 distinct CDR3 sequences, about 6% appearing once. Sequenced here: PBMCs, sampled 5 days after the yellow fever booster vaccination. The origin of the receptors is a man aged 30 to 45 who received the YFV17D yellow fever vaccine.

This clonotype was detected a few times. V gene TRBV5-1 combines with J gene TRBJ2-7; 10 bases match TRBD2. The CDR3 runs to 16 residues. The J segment lost 1 base and the V segment lost 3 bases, leaving 7 bases of the junction unmatched. Per the germline V gene, CDR1 is SGHRS and CDR2 is YFSETQ. The CDR3 reads CASSWTSGGMSYEQYF. The CDR3 DNA follows: TGCGCCAGCAGCTGGACTAGCGGCGGAATGTCCTACGAGCAGTACTTC.

This clonotype was detected only a few times. A junction boundary mismatches the germline segment, possibly from a read error. This rearrangement joins TRBV3-1 to TRBJ2-7, with D hard to call. Germline assignment: CDR1 LGHDT and CDR2 YNNKEL (reference sequence). The CDR3 consists of 15 residues. In DNA form, the CDR3 reads TGTGCCAGCAGCGAAGAGCAGTCCAACTCCTACGAGCAGTACTTC. Translation gives CASSEEQSNSYEQYF.

This clonotype was recorded at least ten times. The chain recombines TRBV4-2 with TRBJ1-4; 9 bases are a match to TRBD1. V was clipped by 1 base and J by 7 bases; unmatched bases: 4. Germline values: CDR1 LGHNA, CDR2 YNFKEQ. This CDR3 comprises 15 residues. The CDR3 sequence: CASSQATGGGEKLFF. DNA for the CDR3: TGTGCCAGCAGCCAAGCAACAGGGGGCGGTGAAAAACTGTTTTTT.